The 10 T cell receptor beta chains below come from one sample, sequenced in a study of T cell repertoires in cytomegalovirus infection. One entry per CDR3 protein, called by TCRdb with MiXCR from the reads. The sample carries a few hundred thousand distinct CDR3 sequences, 26% recorded once. Sequenced sample: PBMCs. The receptors were gathered from a human donor in good health (CMV status not recorded). Some clones in this sample may be carry-over from other donors' samples.

At least ten counts were recorded for this clonotype. V usage is TRBV7-6 and J usage is TRBJ2-7; D assignment may be TRBD1 or TRBD2 (5 bases each). Germline lookup yields CDR1 SGHVS and CDR2 FNYEAQ. Trimming left V 4 bases short and J 0 bases short, with 13 bases between. This CDR3 has 15 residues. CDR3 loop: CASSSGRMSSYEQYF. The CDR3 nucleotides read TGTGCCAGCAGCTCGGGACGTATGAGCTCCTACGAGCAGTACTTC.

In this sample, this clonotype turned up once. This chain joins TRBV29-1 and TRBJ2-5, with D uncertain. The CDR3 covers 13 residues. CDR1 is SQVTM and CDR2 is ANQGSEA in the germline V gene. The V end lost 4 bases, the J end lost 2 bases, and 11 bases lay between the germline ends. The DNA of the CDR3 is TGCAGCGTTGCCGTCCAGTCTCAAGAGACCCAGTACTTC. Amino acid sequence: CSVAVQSQETQYF.

In this sample, this clonotype turned up a few times. The V gene is TRBV4-1, the J gene TRBJ2-5, with 12 nucleotides matching TRBD2. Unmatched junction bases numbered 7, after V lost 0 bases and J lost 5 bases. Germline CDR1 MGHRA, CDR2 YSYEKL. The CDR3 is 17 amino acids. CDR3 nucleotide sequence: TGCGCCAGCAGCCAAGAAACGGGTGGGACTAGCGGGGAGACCCAGTACTTC. Translation: CASSQETGGTSGETQYF.

V gene TRBV27 combines with J gene TRBJ1-2, with TRBD1 as a possible D gene (6 bases). The CDR3 spans 13 residues. CDR1 is MNHEY, CDR2 SMNVEV, per germline (reference sequence). Trimming stripped 4 bases from V and 6 bases from J, with 12 bases between. The CDR3 sequence is CASSSLGAHGYTF. In nucleotides, the CDR3 is TGTGCCAGCAGTTCCCTGGGGGCGCATGGCTACACCTTC.

The chain is built from TRBV29-1 and TRBJ2-2; TRBD1 is a possible D gene (5 bases). The CDR3 length is 14 residues. Per germline, CDR1 SQVTM and CDR2 ANQGSEA. Trimming shortened V by 6 bases and J by 3 bases, and 14 bases separated the two germline ends. The CDR3: CSVPGFLDTGELFF. For the CDR3, the DNA is TGCAGCGTCCCAGGGTTCCTCGACACCGGGGAGCTGTTTTTT.

Only a few counts were recorded for this clonotype. The V and J genes are TRBV7-9 and TRBJ1-1; D perhaps matches TRBD1 (5 bases). The germline V gene has CDR1 SEHNR and CDR2 FQNEAQ (reference sequence). The V end was cut by 3 bases, the J end by 8 bases, with 13 bases between. The CDR3 is 13 amino acids. Here the CDR3 reads CASSFVGGKEAFF. CDR3 DNA sequence: TGTGCCAGCAGCTTCGTCGGGGGGAAGGAAGCTTTCTTT.

Ten or more counts support this clonotype. The gene calls are TRBV7-8 and TRBJ2-3; D is unclear. The germline V and J ends were trimmed by 9 bases and 0 bases, with 16 bases remaining between them. CDR1 SGHVS and CDR2 FQNEAQ come from the germline V gene. The CDR3 spans 15 residues. The CDR3 region has the DNA TGTGCCAGTACTATTTTATCGCGTAGCACAGATACGCAGTATTTT. This translates into CASTILSRSTDTQYF.

This clonotype was seen a few times. This sequence joins TRBV7-2 and TRBJ2-5, with unresolved D. The V gene's germline CDR1 is SGHTA and CDR2 FQGNSA. The length of the CDR3 is 15 residues. The V gene lost 2 bases and the J gene lost 5 bases, with 15 bases spanning the gap. The CDR3 nucleotides read TGTGCCAGCAGCTTATCGATGATGACCCGGGAGACCCAGTACTTC. Its protein product is CASSLSMMTRETQYF. Using reference TRBV7-2 and TRBJ2-5 for the parts outside the CDR3, the full variable domain is GAGVSQSPSNKVTEKGKDVELRCDPISGHTALYWYRQSLGQGLEFLIYFQGNSAPDKSGLPSDRFSAERTGGSVSTLTIQRTQQEDSAVYLCASSLSMMTRETQYFGPGTRLLVL.

This clonotype was counted a few times. The chain couples TRBV28 to TRBJ2-7; no clear D gene. CDR3 length: 12 residues. Germline V gene sequence: CDR1 MDHEN, CDR2 SYDVKM. With 7 bases removed from V and 3 bases from J, the gap between germline ends came to 10 bases. The CDR3 is CASTTLGYEQYF. DNA for the CDR3: TGTGCCAGCACTACCTTGGGCTACGAGCAGTACTTC.

Comments on this clonotype: With a much larger clone just one base away, this may be a read error. The rearrangement joins TRBV30 to TRBJ1-1; D might be TRBD1 (5 bases). There are 11 residues in the CDR3. CDR1 is GTSNPN, CDR2 SVGIG, per germline (reference sequence). This CDR3 is CVGGKNTEAFF. CDR3 nucleotides: TGTGTCGGGGGGAAGAACACTGAAGCTTTCTTT.